These 8 T cell receptor beta chains were all obtained from the same sample, sequenced in a study of blood T cell repertoires in COVID-19. Libraries were prepared by immunoSEQ multiplex PCR; TCRdb keeps only in-frame clonotypes and omits some of them. The table has about 210,000 clones, roughly 77% seen once. Sequencing was carried out using PBMCs or T cells enriched from blood (not recorded which). The receptors here all came from a man aged 40-55 years who had recovered from COVID-19.

The CDR3 nucleotides read TGCGCCAGCAGCTTGGACAGTTTTTCACCCCTCCACTTT. Encoded protein: CASSLDSFSPLHF. This chain links TRBV5-1 with TRBJ1-6; D is undetermined. The CDR3 totals 13 residues. Trimming stripped 0 bases from V and 9 bases from J, with 7 bases between. Germline V gene data show CDR1 as SGHRS and CDR2 as YFSETQ. The entire variable domain, with the rest obtained from reference TRBV5-1 and TRBJ1-6, is as follows: KAGVTQTPRYLIKTRGQQVTLSCSPISGHRSVSWYQQTPGQGLQFLFEYFSETQRNKGNFPGRFSGRQFSNSRSEMNVSTLELGDSALYLCASSLDSFSPLHFGNGTRLTVT.

This clone was counted a few times. This chain links TRBV11-2 with TRBJ2-7, with D perhaps matching TRBD2 (5 bases). This CDR3 is built from 13 residues. V lost 5 bases to trimming and J lost 4 bases, with 12 bases between them. Looked up from germline, CDR1 is SGHAT and CDR2 is FQNNGV. CDR3 bases: TGTGCCAGCAGCCCCGCGGGCCTTTACGAGCAGTACTTC. Translated, it gives CASSPAGLYEQYF.

This rearrangement joins TRBV27 to TRBJ2-7; 12 nucleotides line up with TRBD1. V shed 8 bases and J 7 bases; nucleotides not matched to a gene: 9. Per germline, CDR1 MNHEY and CDR2 SMNVEV (reference sequence). The CDR3 has 14 amino acids. The CDR3 nucleotides read TGTGCCAGCTGGTGGGGACAGGGGGCGGGAGAGCAGTACTTC. Its translation: CASWWGQGAGEQYF.

This clone was found once. CDR3 coding DNA: TGTGCCAGCAGCCCATCCGGGACAGGCCTCTATGGCTACACCTTC. Protein product: CASSPSGTGLYGYTF. V gene TRBV14 combines with J gene TRBJ1-2; 8 nucleotides match TRBD1. V was clipped by 4 bases and J by 4 bases; unmatched bases: 8. CDR1 and CDR2 (germline): SGHDN, FVKESK. The CDR3 length is 15 residues.

The gene calls are TRBV21-1 and TRBJ2-1; the table assigns TRBD2, which was not confirmed against the DNA. TRBV21-1 is tagged as a pseudogene. The CDR3 runs 15 residues. CDR3 loop: CASSKDGEVLNEQFF. CDR3 bases: TGTGCCAGCAGCAAAGACGGTGAGGTCCTGAATGAGCAGTTCTTC.

The CDR3 loop reads CASSIAGGYTF. Here the CDR3 DNA reads TGTGCCAGTAGTATAGCGGGTGGCTACACCTTC. The chain recombines TRBV19 with TRBJ1-2; D unclear. Trimming took off 1 base at V and 7 bases at J, with 4 bases between the two ends. CDR1 and CDR2 from the germline V gene are LNHDA and SQIVND (reference sequence). This CDR3 is 11 amino acids long.

J is TRBJ2-1 and V is TRBV4-1; D is possibly TRBD1 (6 bases). Per the germline V gene, CDR1 is MGHRA and CDR2 is YSYEKL. The CDR3 consists of 16 residues. V gave up 3 bases and J gave up 2 bases, with 14 bases separating them. The CDR3 DNA follows: TGCGCCAGCAGCCAGACCCCGGGACAAACCTACAATGAGCAGTTCTTC. Protein sequence: CASSQTPGQTYNEQFF.

This rearrangement joins TRBV5-8 to TRBJ1-2; D possibly corresponds to TRBD1 (5 bases). This CDR3 is built from 12 residues. V lost 4 bases, J lost 4 bases, and 8 bases lay in between. In germline, CDR1 is SGHTS, CDR2 YDEGEE. The CDR3 region has the DNA TGTGCCAGCAGCCCCCAGGGCTATGGCTACACCTTC. It specifies CASSPQGYGYTF.